This T cell receptor (beta chain) is drawn from a study of T cell responses to AZD1222 COVID-19 vaccine. Whole-study results and caveats: Close to half of spike-specific TCRs reportedly recognize unmutated variant regions. White British donors predominated, females outnumbered males, and clonal diversity was possibly underestimated.

The CDR3 covers 17 residues. With V trimmed by 1 base and J by 4 bases, 7 bases remained unmatched. The germline V gene has CDR1 LNHNV and CDR2 YYDKDF (reference sequence). Some clones are missing from TCRdb's copy, which holds only in-frame ones; the method was immunoSEQ multiplex PCR. Here the sample spans 55,000 to 65,000 clones, 80% to 90% being singletons. This clone was found once. The antigen remains undetermined. The chain uses TRBV15 and TRBJ2-1; 10 nucleotides match TRBD2. This sample comprised peripheral blood, obtained 28 days after the second AZD1222 dose. The sequence was obtained from an adult who received the AZD1222 COVID-19 vaccine. The CDR3 sequence: CATSRGVSGRVYNEQFF. CDR3 sequence (DNA): TGTGCCACCAGCAGAGGCGTAAGCGGGAGGGTATACAATGAGCAGTTCTTC.